The clone carrying this T cell receptor beta chain occurred a few times. Its cognate antigen is unknown. This specimen belongs to a study of CD8 T cells in ankylosing spondylitis. In TCRdb, the 5' RACE reads were re-called with MiXCR into one record per CDR3 protein. The repertoire includes about 260,000 distinct CDR3 sequences, roughly a quarter of them detected once, and 0.5% to 0.65% sits in the top ten. Study-wide results and caveats: Seven or eight highly homologous variants formed a TCR beta motif that appeared characteristic of ankylosing spondylitis blood.

With 4 bases clipped from V and 4 bases from J, the junction kept 2 bases outside the gene matches. Looked up from germline, CDR1 is DFQATT and CDR2 is SNEGSKA (reference sequence). The CDR3 runs to 12 residues. Specimen: blood, either unsorted or a sorted T cell fraction (not recorded which). This chain connects TRBV20-1 to TRBJ1-1; 8 bases are shared with TRBD1. The receptor's source is a male donor with ankylosing spondylitis or in good health (not recorded which). CDR3 DNA sequence: TGCAGTGCTACGCAGGGGGCCACTGAAGCTTTCTTT. As protein: CSATQGATEAFF.